The clone carrying this T cell receptor (beta chain) appeared a single time. Its antigen remains unidentified. The PCR contained 60 Vbeta and 13 Jbeta primers. The protocol was immunoSEQ multiplex PCR, while the TCRdb copy is restricted to in-frame clones and leaves out a portion. This repertoire shows roughly 70,000 clones, around 78% found once; its top ten account for around 6%. This specimen belongs to a study of cytomegalovirus exposure and HLA in healthy donors. The study, taken as a whole, reports: It has been reported that TCR beta sequences accurately predicted the HLA-A and HLA-B alleles of most subjects. A later analysis showed TCR association rates differing by HLA locus, peaking at DRB1 and lowest at HLA-C. Earlier results showed most TCR beta V segments being productive about 87% or about 30% of the time.

This CDR3 comprises 15 residues. Germline CDR1 LGHNA, CDR2 YNFKEQ. Trimming left V 1 base short and J 7 bases short, with 13 bases between. V gene TRBV4-2 combines with J gene TRBJ1-4, with a weak D call TRBD1 (6 bases). The source of this sequence is a man aged 45-65 years in good health and CMV-seronegative. Material: PBMCs. The CDR3 region is CASSQVGASREKLFF. CDR3 in DNA: TGTGCCAGCAGCCAAGTGGGGGCTTCACGTGAAAAACTGTTTTTT.